Below are 13 T cell receptor beta chains sequenced from a single sample in a study of cytomegalovirus exposure and HLA in healthy donors. A multiplex PCR was run with 60 Vbeta primers and 13 Jbeta primers. TCRdb's table, derived via immunoSEQ multiplex PCR, lists solely in-frame clones and lacks some. The data show about 92,000 clones, 70% to 75% seen once. The sequencing sample was made of PBMCs. The receptors originated from a woman aged 18-35 years in good health and CMV-seropositive.

The chain employs TRBV4-1 and TRBJ2-7, with 10 bases identical to TRBD1. From germline, CDR1 is MGHRA and CDR2 YSYEKL. The CDR3 runs to 17 residues. The ends lost 0 bases at V and 2 bases at J; junction bases unmatched: 7. The CDR3 reads CASSQDVGGTGAYEQYF. CDR3 nucleotide sequence: TGCGCCAGCAGCCAAGATGTAGGTGGGACAGGGGCCTACGAGCAGTACTTC.

This clone turned up a few times. The chain recombines TRBV29-1 with TRBJ2-2; 7 nucleotides match TRBD1. The trim removed 4 bases at V and 5 bases at J, leaving 7 bases unmatched. This CDR3 region has 14 residues. The germline V gene encodes CDR1 SQVTM and CDR2 ANQGSEA. As DNA, the CDR3 is TGCAGCGTTGTGACAGGGTTCACGACCGGGGAGCTGTTTTTT. Translating gives CSVVTGFTTGELFF.

This clone has more than one count but fewer than ten. The gene calls are TRBV27 and TRBJ2-5, with 10 nucleotides matching TRBD2. This CDR3 region has 14 residues. With V trimmed by 5 bases and J by 4 bases, 4 bases remained unmatched. Germline V lookup: CDR1 MNHEY, CDR2 SMNVEV (reference sequence). CDR3 bases: TGTGCCAGCAGTCAAAGCGGGGGGGGAGAGACCCAGTACTTC. Protein product: CASSQSGGGETQYF.

The rearrangement uses TRBV7-9 and TRBJ1-2; no reliable D call. Per the germline V gene, CDR1 is SEHNR and CDR2 is FQNEAQ (reference sequence). Trimming took 8 bases from V and 5 from J, leaving 12 bases between them. The CDR3 is 12 amino acids. CDR3 coding DNA: TGTGCCAGCCCGGATGCGGGTTATGGCTACACCTTC. This codes for CASPDAGYGYTF.

V and J are TRBV6-5 and TRBJ1-4; D remains ambiguous. V lost 5 bases and J lost 7, with 14 bases in between. This CDR3 region has 14 residues. Germline V gives CDR1 MNHEY, CDR2 SVGAGI. In DNA, the CDR3 is TGTGCCAGCAGTGGGCGTGGGTATGGTGAAAAACTGTTTTTT. As protein: CASSGRGYGEKLFF.

This rearrangement joins TRBV2 to TRBJ1-6; D may be TRBD1 (5 bases). Germline V gene sequence: CDR1 SNHLY, CDR2 FYNNEI. This CDR3 is 16 amino acids long. Between the trimmed V and J ends, which lost 3 bases and 9 bases, there was a span of 18 bases. The CDR3 DNA reads as TGTGCCAGCAGTGACGGTGGGGCAGGGCAAGGTTCACCCCTCCACTTT. Amino acid sequence: CASSDGGAGQGSPLHF.

For the CDR3, the DNA is TGTGCCAGCAGTTTACAGGGGGCTAACTATGGCTACACCTTC. Protein product: CASSLQGANYGYTF. The chain combines TRBV27 with TRBJ1-2; 7 bases agree with TRBD1. CDR3 size: 14 residues. Per the germline V gene, CDR1 is MNHEY and CDR2 is SMNVEV (reference sequence). Germline trimming cut 2 bases from V and 0 bases from J; bases unmatched to any gene: 0.

This clone has just a few counts. This sequence joins TRBV30 and TRBJ2-7; 7 bases agree with TRBD2. The CDR3 has 12 amino acids. The germline CDR1 and CDR2 sequences are GTSNPN and SVGIG (reference sequence). V dropped 8 bases and J dropped 3; count of bases not matched to a gene: 7. As DNA, the CDR3 is TGTGCCCTCTCTTGGGGGGGCTACGAGCAGTACTTC. It yields the protein CALSWGGYEQYF.

The CDR3 region is CASSPRPGGGQFF. The DNA of the CDR3 is TGTGCCAGCAGTCCCCGACCGGGAGGGGGGCAGTTCTTC. The chain couples TRBV28 to TRBJ2-1; 8 bases are a match to TRBD2. This CDR3 is 13 amino acids long. With V trimmed by 5 bases and J by 12 bases, 9 bases remained unmatched. CDR1 is MDHEN and CDR2 is SYDVKM in the germline V gene.

The chain joins TRBV28 to TRBJ2-1; no clear D gene. Germline V lookup: CDR1 MDHEN, CDR2 SYDVKM. CDR3 size: 13 residues. The germline V and J ends were trimmed by 5 bases and 5 bases, with 10 bases remaining between them. The CDR3 DNA reads as TGTGCCAGCAGTCTGGGCCTAAACAATGAGCAGTTCTTC. Its translation: CASSLGLNNEQFF.

The chain uses TRBV23-1 and TRBJ2-2; D is ambiguous. TRBV23-1 is an open reading frame, and its role is uncertain. The CDR3 has 14 amino acids. V was trimmed by 3 bases and J by 6 bases, leaving 11 bases between them. The CDR3 region has the DNA TGCGCCAGCAGTCAGCCAGGTGGGCCCGGGGAGCTGTTTTTT. Its protein product is CASSQPGGPGELFF.

The chain recombines TRBV7-2 with TRBJ1-6; no reliable D call. The CDR3 is made up of 11 amino acids. Germline V gene data show CDR1 as SGHTA and CDR2 as FQGNSA. The V end lost 1 base, the J end lost 14 bases, and 6 bases lay between the germline ends. This CDR3 is CASSLGFSLHF. The CDR3 coding sequence is TGTGCCAGCAGCTTAGGTTTCTCCCTCCACTTT.

The rearrangement joins TRBV11-2 to TRBJ2-1, with D tentatively TRBD2 (5 bases). CDR1 and CDR2 from the germline V gene are SGHAT and FQNNGV. V lost 1 base and J lost 8, with 12 bases in between. This CDR3 contains 14 residues. The DNA for the CDR3 is TGTGCCAGCAGCTTAGTTAGCGACCGAGATGAGCAGTTCTTC. Translating gives CASSLVSDRDEQFF.